This T cell receptor beta chain was profiled in a study of blood T cells in healthy people across ages. Study summary: Template switching retrieved approximately one barcoded beta molecule for each two T cells. Study results and caveats: Across the age range, TCR beta diversity per million T cells fell in a roughly linear way.

From germline, CDR1 is MNHEY and CDR2 SVGAGI. V lost 8 bases to trimming and J lost 9 bases; unmatched junction nucleotides: 1. The length of the CDR3 is 11 residues. This clonotype was recorded many times. Its antigen is undetermined. For the second PCR, which ran for about 6 to 11 cycles, a sample-barcoded 5' primer and a J-beta primer mix were used. TCRdb redid the calling of the 5' RACE reads with MiXCR, one entry per CDR3 protein. The sample records around 1,800,000 distinct CDR3 sequences, about two fifths being singletons. Sequencing was performed on blood. This clonotype was obtained from a human donor in good health. The chain employs TRBV6-5 and TRBJ1-6; 7 positions agree with TRBD1. The CDR3 bases are TGTGCCAGCGGGACAGTTTCACCCCTCCACTTT. Its protein product is CASGTVSPLHF.